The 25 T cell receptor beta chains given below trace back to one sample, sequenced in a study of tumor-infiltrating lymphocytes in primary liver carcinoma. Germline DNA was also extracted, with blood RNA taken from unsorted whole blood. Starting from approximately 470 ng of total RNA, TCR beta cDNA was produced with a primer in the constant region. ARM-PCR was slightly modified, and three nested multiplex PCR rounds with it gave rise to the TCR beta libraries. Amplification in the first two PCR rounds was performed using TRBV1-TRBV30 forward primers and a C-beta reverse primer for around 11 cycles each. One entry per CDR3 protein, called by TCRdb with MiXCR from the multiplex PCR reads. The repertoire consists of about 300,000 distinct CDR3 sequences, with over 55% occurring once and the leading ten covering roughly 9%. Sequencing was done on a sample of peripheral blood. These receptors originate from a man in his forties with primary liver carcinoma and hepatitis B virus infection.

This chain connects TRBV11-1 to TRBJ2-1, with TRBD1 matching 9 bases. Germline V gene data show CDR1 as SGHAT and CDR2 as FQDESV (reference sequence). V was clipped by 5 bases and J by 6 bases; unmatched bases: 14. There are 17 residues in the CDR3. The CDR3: CASSDHEGTGWVNEQFF. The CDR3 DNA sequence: TGTGCCAGCAGCGACCATGAAGGGACAGGGTGGGTCAATGAGCAGTTCTTC.

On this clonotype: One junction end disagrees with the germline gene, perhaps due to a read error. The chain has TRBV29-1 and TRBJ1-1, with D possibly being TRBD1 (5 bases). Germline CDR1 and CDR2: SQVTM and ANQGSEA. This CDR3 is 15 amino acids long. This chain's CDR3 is CNVADWDGGGTEAFF. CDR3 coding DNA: TGCAACGTTGCTGACTGGGACGGGGGTGGCACTGAAGCTTTCTTT. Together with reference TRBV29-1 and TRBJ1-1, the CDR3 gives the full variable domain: SAVISQKPSRDICQRGTSLTIQCQVDSQVTMMFWYRQQPGQSLTLIATANQGSEATYESGFVIDKFPISRPNLTFSTLTVSNMSPEDSSIYLCNVADWDGGGTEAFFGQGTRLTVV.

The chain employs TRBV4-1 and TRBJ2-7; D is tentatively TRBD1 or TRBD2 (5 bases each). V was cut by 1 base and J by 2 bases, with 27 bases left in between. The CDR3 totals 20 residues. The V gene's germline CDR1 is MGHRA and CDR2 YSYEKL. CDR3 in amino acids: CASSQGGRGVSGSRTYEQYF. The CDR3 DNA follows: TGCGCCAGCAGCCAAGGGGGTAGAGGGGTGTCGGGGAGTCGGACCTACGAGCAGTACTTC.

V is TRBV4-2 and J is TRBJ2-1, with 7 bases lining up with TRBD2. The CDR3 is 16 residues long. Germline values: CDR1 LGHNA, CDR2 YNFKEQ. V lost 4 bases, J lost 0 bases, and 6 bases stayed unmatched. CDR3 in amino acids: CASSLPAGSSYNEQFF. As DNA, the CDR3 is TGTGCCAGCAGCCTACCAGCGGGAAGCTCCTACAATGAGCAGTTCTTC.

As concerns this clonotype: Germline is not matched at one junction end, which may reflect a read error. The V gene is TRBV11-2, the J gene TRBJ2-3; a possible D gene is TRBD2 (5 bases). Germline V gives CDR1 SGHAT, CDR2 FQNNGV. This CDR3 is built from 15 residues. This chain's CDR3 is CATSFGGSSTDTRYF. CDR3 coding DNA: TGTGCCACCAGCTTCGGTGGGTCTAGCACAGATACGCGGTATTTT.

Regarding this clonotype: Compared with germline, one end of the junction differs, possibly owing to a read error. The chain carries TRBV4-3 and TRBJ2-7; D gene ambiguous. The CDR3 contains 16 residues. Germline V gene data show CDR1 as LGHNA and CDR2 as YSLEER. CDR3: CASSQDVSIAKNEQYF. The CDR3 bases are TGCGCCAGTAGCCAAGATGTAAGTATTGCGAAAAACGAGCAGTACTTC.

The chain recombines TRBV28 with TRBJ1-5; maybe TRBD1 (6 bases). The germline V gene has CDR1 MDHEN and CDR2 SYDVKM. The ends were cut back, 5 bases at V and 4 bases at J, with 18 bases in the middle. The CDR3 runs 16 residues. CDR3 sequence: CASSSYAGVDNQPQHF. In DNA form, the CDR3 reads TGTGCCAGCAGTAGTTATGCAGGGGTGGATAATCAGCCCCAGCATTTT.

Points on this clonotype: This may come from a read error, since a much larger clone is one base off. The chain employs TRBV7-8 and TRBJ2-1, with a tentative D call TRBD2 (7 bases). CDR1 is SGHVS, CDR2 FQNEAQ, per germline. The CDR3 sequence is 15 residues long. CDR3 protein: CAGSLGRGAGNEQFF. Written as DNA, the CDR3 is TGTGCCGGCAGCTTAGGACGGGGGGCGGGGAATGAGCAGTTCTTC.

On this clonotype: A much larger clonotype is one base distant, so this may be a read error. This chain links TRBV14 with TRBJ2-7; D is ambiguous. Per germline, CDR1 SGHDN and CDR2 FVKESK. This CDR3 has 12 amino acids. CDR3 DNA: TGTGCCAGCAGCCAAGACTCCCACGAGCAGTACTTC. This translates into CASSQDSHEQYF.

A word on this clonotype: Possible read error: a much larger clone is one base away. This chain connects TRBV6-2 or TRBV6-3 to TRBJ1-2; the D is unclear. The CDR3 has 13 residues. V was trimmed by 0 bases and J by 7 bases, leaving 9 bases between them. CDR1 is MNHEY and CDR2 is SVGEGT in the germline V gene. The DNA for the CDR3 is TGTGCCAGCAGTTACTCACGGGCCCCTGGCTACACCTTC. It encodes CASSYSRAPGYTF.

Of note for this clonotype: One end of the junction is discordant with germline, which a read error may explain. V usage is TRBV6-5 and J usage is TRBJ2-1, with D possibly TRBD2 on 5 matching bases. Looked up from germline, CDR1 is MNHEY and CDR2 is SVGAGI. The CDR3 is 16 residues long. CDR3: CASSSKRAEIYNEQLF. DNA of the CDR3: TGTGCCAGCAGTTCGAAGCGAGCGGAGATCTACAATGAGCAGCTCTTC.

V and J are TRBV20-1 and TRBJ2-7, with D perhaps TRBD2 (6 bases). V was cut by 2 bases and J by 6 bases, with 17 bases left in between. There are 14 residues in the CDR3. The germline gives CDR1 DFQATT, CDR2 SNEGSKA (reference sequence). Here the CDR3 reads CSARYQSAGREQYF. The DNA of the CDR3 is TGCAGTGCTAGATATCAGAGCGCGGGGCGCGAGCAGTACTTC.

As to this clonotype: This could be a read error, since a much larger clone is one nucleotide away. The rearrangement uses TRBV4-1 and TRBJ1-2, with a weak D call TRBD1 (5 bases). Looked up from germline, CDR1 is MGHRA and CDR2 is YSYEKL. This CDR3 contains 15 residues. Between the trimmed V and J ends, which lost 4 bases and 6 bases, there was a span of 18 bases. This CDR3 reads CASSPLARGDHGYTF. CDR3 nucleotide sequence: TGCGCCAGCAGCCCCCTGGCAAGGGGAGACCATGGCTACACCTTC.

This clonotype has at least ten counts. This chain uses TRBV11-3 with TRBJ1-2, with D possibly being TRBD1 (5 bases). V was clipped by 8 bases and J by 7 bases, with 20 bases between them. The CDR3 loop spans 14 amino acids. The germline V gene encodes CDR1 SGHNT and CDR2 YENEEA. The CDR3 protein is CASLWEGMIRGYTF. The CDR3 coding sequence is TGTGCCAGCTTATGGGAGGGGATGATCCGTGGCTACACCTTC. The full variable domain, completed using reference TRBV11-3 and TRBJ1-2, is EAGVVQSPRYKIIEKKQPVAFWCNPISGHNTLYWYLQNLGQGPELLIRYENEEAVDDSQLPKDRFSAERLKGVDSTLKIQPAELGDSAVYLCASLWEGMIRGYTFGSGTRLTVV.

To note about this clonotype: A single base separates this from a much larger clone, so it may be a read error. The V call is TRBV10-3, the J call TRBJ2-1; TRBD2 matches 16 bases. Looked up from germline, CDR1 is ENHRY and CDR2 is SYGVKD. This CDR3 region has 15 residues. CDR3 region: CAINPGLAGGGEHFF. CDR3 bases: TGTGCCATCAATCCGGGACTAGCGGGAGGGGGTGAGCACTTCTTC.

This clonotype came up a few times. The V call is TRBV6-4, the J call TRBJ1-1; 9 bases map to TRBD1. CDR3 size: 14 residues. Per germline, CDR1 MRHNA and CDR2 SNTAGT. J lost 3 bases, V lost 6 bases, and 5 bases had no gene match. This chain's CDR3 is CASRARQGDTEAFF. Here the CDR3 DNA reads TGTGCCAGCAGAGCGCGACAGGGGGACACTGAAGCTTTCTTT.

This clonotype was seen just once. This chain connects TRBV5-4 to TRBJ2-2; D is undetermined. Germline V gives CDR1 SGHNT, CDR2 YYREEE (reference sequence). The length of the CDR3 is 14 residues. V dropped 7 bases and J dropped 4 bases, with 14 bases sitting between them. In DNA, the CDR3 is TGTGCCAGCGACTTTGATGCGCGCACCGGGGAGCTGTTTTTT. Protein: CASDFDARTGELFF. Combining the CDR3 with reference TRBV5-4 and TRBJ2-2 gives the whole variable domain ETGVTQSPTHLIKTRGQQVTLRCSSQSGHNTVSWYQQALGQGPQFIFQYYREEENGRGNFPPRFSGLQFPNYSSELNVNALELDDSALYLCASDFDARTGELFFGEGSRLTVL.

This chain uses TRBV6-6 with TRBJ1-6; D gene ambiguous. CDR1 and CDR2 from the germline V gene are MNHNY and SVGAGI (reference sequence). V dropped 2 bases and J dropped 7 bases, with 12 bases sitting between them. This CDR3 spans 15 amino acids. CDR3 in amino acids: CASSYDHPRNSPLHF. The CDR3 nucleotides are TGTGCCAGCAGTTACGATCACCCAAGAAATTCACCCCTCCACTTT.

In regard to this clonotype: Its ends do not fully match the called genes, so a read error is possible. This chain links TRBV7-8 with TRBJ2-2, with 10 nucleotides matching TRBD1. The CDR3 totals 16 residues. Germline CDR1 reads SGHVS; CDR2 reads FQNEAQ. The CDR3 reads CVSSRGTGDYTGELLF. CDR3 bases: TGTGTCAGCAGCAGAGGGACAGGGGACTACACCGGGGAGCTGTTGTTT.

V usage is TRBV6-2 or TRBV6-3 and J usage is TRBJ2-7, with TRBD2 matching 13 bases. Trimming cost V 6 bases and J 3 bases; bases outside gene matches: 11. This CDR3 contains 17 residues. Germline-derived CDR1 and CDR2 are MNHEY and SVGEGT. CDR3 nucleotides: TGTGCCAGCAGCCCTATGGGACTAGCGGGGATCTTCTACGAGCAGTACTTC. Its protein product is CASSPMGLAGIFYEQYF.

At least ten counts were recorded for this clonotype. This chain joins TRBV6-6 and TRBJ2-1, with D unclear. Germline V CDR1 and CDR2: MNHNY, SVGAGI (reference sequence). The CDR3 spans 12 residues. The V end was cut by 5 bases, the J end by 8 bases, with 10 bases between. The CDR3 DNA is TGTGCCAGCAGTCATCAACGGGATGAGCAGTTCTTC. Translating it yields CASSHQRDEQFF.

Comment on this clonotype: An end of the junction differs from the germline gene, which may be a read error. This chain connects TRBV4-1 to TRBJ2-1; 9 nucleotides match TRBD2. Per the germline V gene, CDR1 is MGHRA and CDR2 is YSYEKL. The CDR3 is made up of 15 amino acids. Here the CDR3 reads CTSSPEGREGSEQFF. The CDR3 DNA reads TGCACCAGCAGCCCAGAGGGGCGGGAGGGTAGTGAGCAGTTCTTC.

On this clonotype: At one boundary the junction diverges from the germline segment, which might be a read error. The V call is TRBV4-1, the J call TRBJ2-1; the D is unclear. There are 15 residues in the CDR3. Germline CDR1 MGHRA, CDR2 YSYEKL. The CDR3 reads CASSQDQADWNEHFF. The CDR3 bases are TGCGCTAGCAGCCAAGATCAAGCCGACTGGAATGAGCACTTCTTC.

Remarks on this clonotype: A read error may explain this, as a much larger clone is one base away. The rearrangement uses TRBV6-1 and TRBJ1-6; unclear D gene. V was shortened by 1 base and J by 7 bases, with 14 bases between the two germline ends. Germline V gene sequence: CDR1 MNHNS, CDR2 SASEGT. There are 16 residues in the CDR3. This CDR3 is CASSEGEGCWNSPLHF. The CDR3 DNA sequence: TGTGCCAGCAGTGAAGGGGAGGGTTGTTGGAATTCACCCCTCCACTTT.

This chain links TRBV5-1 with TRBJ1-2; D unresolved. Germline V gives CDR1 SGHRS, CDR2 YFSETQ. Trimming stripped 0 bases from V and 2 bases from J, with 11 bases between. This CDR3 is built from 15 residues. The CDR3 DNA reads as TGCGCCAGCAGCTTGGAACCCAACATGAACTATGGCTACACCTTC. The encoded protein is CASSLEPNMNYGYTF.